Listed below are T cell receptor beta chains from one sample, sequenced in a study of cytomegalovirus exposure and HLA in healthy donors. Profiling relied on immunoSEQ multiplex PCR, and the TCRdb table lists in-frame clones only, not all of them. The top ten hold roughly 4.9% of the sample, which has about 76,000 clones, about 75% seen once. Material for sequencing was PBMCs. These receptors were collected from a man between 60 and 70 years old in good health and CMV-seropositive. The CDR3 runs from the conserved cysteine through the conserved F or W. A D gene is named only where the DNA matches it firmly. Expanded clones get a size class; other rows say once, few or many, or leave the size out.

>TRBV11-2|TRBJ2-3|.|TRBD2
TGTGCCAGCAGCCTGACTAGCGGCACAGATACGCAGTATTTT
CASSLTSGTDTQYF
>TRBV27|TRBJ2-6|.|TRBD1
TGTGCCAGCAGTCCACGGCCGGGACAGGGGGTTTCTACTGGGGCCAACGTCCTGACTTTC
CASSPRPGQGVSTGANVLTF
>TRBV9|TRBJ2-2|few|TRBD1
TGTGCCAGCAGCGTAGCCAGGGGGCAGTCGAACACCGGGGAGCTGTTTTTT
CASSVARGQSNTGELFF
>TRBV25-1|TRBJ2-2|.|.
TGTGCCAGCAGTGAAAGCGGTTCGAGCACCGGGGAGCTGTTTTTT
CASSESGSSTGELFF
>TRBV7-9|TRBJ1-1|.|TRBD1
TGTGCCAGCAGCTTACAATCCCCAGGGGGCGGGCAAGAAGCTTTCTTT
CASSLQSPGGGQEAFF
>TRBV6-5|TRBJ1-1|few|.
TGTGCCAGCAGTTACTCGGAGGGTGAAGCTTTCTTT
CASSYSEGEAFF
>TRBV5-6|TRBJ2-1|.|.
TGTGCCAGCAGCTTCTTCCTTAAACAGGAGTACTCCTACAATGAGCAGTTCTTC
CASSFFLKQEYSYNEQFF
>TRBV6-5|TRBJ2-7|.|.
TGTGCCAGCAGTTGGGCGGGGGCGGGGGAGCAGTACTTC
CASSWAGAGEQYF
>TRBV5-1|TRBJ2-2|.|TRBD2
TGCGCCAGCAGCTTAACAGGACTAGCGCAGAGCGGGGAGCTGTTTTTT
CASSLTGLAQSGELFF
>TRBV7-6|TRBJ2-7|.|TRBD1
TGTGCCAGCAGCTTAGGGACAGGGATTTCCGAGCAGTACTTC
CASSLGTGISEQYF
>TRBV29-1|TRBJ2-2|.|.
TGCAGCGTTGAGGGACACGCGAACACCGGGGAGCTGTTTTTT
CSVEGHANTGELFF
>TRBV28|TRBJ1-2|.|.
TGTGCCAGCAGTCCGGGCGGGGGGCTTTCTTCCGGCTACACCTTC
CASSPGGGLSSGYTF
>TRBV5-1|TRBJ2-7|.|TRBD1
TGCGCCAGCGGAACAGGGGTCGAGCAGTACTTC
CASGTGVEQYF
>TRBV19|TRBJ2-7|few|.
TGTGCCAGTAGTATAGGAGGTTTCGGGGAGCAGTACTTC
CASSIGGFGEQYF
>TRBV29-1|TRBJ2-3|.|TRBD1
TGCAGCGGAATGACCCGACAGGGGGCAAGAGATACGCAGTATTTT
CSGMTRQGARDTQYF
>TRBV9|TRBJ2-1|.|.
TGTGCCAGCAGCGTAGAACGGTACAATGAGCAGTTCTTC
CASSVERYNEQFF
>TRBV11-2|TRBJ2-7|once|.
TGTGCCAGCAGGATGACCGGTACTAACCGCTACGAGCAGTACTTC
CASRMTGTNRYEQYF
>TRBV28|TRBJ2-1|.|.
TGTGCCAGCACCGCGTCGGATGAGCAGTTCTTC
CASTASDEQFF
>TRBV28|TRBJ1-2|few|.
TGTGCCAGCAGCCCTTTCGGCGCAGGGAACTATGGCTACACCTTC
CASSPFGAGNYGYTF
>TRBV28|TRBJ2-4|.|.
TGTGCCAGCAGTTCTCCCCAAGTCGGGGGAACCTTTCAGTACTTC
CASSSPQVGGTFQYF
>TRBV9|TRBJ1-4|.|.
TGTGCCAGCAGCCCCCTTCCTAATGAAAAACTGTTTTTT
CASSPLPNEKLFF
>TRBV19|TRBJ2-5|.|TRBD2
TGTGCCAGTAGTAGAACTAGCGTGCAAGAGACCCAGTACTTC
CASSRTSVQETQYF
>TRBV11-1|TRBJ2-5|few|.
TGTGCCAGCAGCCCCCGGGATTACCAAGAGACCCAGTACTTC
CASSPRDYQETQYF
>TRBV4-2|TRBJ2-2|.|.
TGTGCCAGCAGCCAAGAAGGTCCAAGGACAACTAACACCGGGGAGCTGTTTTTT
CASSQEGPRTTNTGELFF
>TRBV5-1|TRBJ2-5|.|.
TGCGCCAGCAGCCGTGCGGGATCAGAGACCCAGTACTTC
CASSRAGSETQYF
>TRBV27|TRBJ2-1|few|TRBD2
TGTGCCAGCACCCCGGAGGGCGGGAGGGACTCCTACAATGAGCAGTTCTTC
CASTPEGGRDSYNEQFF
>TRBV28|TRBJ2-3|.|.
TGTGCCAGCACCCACGGAGGGGCAACAGATACGCAGTATTTT
CASTHGGATDTQYF
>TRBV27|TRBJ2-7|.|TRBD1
TGTGCCACTAGCTATACCGGGACAGGGACCTACGAGCAGTACTTC
CATSYTGTGTYEQYF
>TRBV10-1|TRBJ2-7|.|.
TGCGCCAGCAGTGAGGGCGGCAGGGCCTACGAGCAGTACTTC
CASSEGGRAYEQYF
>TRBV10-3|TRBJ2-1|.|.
TGTGCCATCAGTGAGGTTTCTACCGGGATTTACAATGAGCAGTTCTTC
CAISEVSTGIYNEQFF
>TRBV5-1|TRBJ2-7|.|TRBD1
TGCGCCAGCAGCTGGACAGGGGAAACCTACGAGCAGTACTTC
CASSWTGETYEQYF
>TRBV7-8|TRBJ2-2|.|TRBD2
TGTGCCAGCAGCCCGGGACTAGCGGGTACCGGGGAGCTGTTTTTT
CASSPGLAGTGELFF
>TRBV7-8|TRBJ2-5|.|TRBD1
TGTGCCAGCAGCTTAGCGACGAGACAGGGTGCGAGGAGGCAAGAGACCCAGTACTTC
CASSLATRQGARRQETQYF
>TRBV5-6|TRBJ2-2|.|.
TGTGCCAGCAGCCCCACAACAGAGAACACCGGGGAGCTGTTTTTT
CASSPTTENTGELFF
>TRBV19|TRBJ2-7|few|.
TGTGCCAGTAGTATCTATAGCGGCTACGAGCAGTACTTC
CASSIYSGYEQYF
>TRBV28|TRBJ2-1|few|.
TGTGCCAGCAGTTCCCGGGTTAATGAGCAGTTCTTC
CASSSRVNEQFF
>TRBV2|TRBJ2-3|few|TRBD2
TGTGCCAGCAGCCGGACTAGCGGGAGGCGGGAGAATACGCAGTATTTT
CASSRTSGRRENTQYF
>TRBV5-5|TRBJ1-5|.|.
TGTGCCAGCAGCATAGATCCGAATAGCAATCAGCCCCAGCATTTT
CASSIDPNSNQPQHF
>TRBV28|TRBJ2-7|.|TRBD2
TGTGCCAGCAGGCTAGCGGGAGGAACCTACGAGCAGTACTTC
CASRLAGGTYEQYF
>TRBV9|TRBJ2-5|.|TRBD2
TGTGCCAGCAGCGCCGGGGGGGGCAGTCCTCAAGAGACCCAGTACTTC
CASSAGGGSPQETQYF
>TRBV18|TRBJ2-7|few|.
TGTGCCAGCTCACCACGCATTGCAGACGAGCAGTACTTC
CASSPRIADEQYF
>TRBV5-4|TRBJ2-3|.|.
TGTGCCAGCAGCTCTCCCGGGACTCTCACAGATACGCAGTATTTT
CASSSPGTLTDTQYF